This paragraph covers one T cell receptor (beta chain) sequence. Its target is unknown. This specimen belongs to a study of T cells after yellow fever vaccination. Losses at the gene ends were 2 bases for V and 5 bases for J; bases not matched to a gene: 6. CDR1 is MGHRA, CDR2 YSYEKL, per germline. The CDR3 is 14 amino acids. For TCR, cDNA came from 5'RACE template switching, which added a universal primer site and UMIs. MiXCR, applied by TCRdb to the 5' RACE reads, yields one record per CDR3 protein. The table has about 130,000 distinct CDR3 sequences, under 8.5% seen once. Study-wide findings and caveats: The presence of abundant clonotypes contaminating from the bulk population was possible in FACS-sorted repertoires. A limited proportion of clonotypes was detected within both the CD4 and CD8 compartments. Though it reached lower strength, the secondary response hit its peak faster, day 5 versus 15.

The TCR was taken from a man younger than 35 who received the YFV17D yellow fever vaccine. Material: CD4+ T cells sorted from PBMCs, obtained roughly 10 days after the first yellow fever vaccination. This chain links TRBV4-1 with TRBJ2-7, with 7 bases lining up with TRBD1. This CDR3 is CASSQRDSYDEQYF. The CDR3 coding sequence is TGCGCCAGCAGCCAACGGGACAGTTATGACGAGCAGTACTTC.